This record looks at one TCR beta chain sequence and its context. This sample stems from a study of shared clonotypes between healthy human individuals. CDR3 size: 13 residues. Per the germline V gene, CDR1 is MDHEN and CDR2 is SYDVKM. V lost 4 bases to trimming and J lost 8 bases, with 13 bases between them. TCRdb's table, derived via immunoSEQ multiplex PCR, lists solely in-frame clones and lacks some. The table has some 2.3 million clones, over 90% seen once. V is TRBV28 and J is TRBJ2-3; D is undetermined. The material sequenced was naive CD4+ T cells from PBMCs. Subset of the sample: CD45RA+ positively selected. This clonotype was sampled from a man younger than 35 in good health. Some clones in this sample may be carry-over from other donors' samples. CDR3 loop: CASSSLSLATQYF. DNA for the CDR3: TGTGCCAGCAGTTCCCTGTCCTTGGCTACGCAGTATTTT. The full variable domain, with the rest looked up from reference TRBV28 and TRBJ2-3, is DVKVTQSSRYLVKRTGEKVFLECVQDMDHENMFWYRQDPGLGLRLIYFSYDVKMKEKGDIPEGYSVSREKKERFSLILESASTNQTSMYLCASSSLSLATQYFGPGTRLTVL.